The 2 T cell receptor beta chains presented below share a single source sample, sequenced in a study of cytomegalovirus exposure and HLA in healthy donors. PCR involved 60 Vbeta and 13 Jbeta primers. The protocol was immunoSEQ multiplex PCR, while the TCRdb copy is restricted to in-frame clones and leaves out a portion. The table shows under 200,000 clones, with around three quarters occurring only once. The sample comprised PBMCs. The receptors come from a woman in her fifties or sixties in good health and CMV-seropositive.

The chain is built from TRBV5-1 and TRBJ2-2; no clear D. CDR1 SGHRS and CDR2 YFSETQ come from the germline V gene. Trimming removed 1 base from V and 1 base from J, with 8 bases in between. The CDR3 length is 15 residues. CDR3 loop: CASSLSPGNTGELFF. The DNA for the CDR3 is TGCGCCAGCAGCTTGTCGCCAGGGAACACCGGGGAGCTGTTTTTT.

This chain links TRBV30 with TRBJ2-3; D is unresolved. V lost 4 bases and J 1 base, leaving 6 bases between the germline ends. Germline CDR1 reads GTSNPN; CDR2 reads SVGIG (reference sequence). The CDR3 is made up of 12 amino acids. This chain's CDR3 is CAWNLGTDTQYF. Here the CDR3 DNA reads TGTGCCTGGAATCTCGGCACAGATACGCAGTATTTT. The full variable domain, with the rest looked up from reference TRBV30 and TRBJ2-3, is SQTIHQWPATLVQPVGSPLSLECTVEGTSNPNLYWYRQAAGRGLQLLFYSVGIGQISSEVPQNLSASRPQDRQFILSSKKLLLSDSGFYLCAWNLGTDTQYFGPGTRLTVL.